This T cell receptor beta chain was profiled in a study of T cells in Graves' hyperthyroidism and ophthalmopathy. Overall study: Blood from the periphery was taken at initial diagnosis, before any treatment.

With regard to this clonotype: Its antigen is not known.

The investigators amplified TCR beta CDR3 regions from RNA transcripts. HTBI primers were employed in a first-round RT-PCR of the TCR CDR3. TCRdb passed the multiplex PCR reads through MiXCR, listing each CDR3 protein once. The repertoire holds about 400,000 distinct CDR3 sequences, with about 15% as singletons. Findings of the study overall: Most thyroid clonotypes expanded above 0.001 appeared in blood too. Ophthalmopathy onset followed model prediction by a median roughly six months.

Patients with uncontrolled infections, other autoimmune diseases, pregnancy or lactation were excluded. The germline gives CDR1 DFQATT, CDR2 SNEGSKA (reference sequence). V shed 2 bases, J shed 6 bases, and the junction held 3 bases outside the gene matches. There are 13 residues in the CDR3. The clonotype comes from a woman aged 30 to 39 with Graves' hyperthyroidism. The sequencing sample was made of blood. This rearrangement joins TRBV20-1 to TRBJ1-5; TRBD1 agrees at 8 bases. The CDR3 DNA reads TGCAGTGCTAGAAGACAGGGGATTCAGCCCCAGCATTTT. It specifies CSARRQGIQPQHF.